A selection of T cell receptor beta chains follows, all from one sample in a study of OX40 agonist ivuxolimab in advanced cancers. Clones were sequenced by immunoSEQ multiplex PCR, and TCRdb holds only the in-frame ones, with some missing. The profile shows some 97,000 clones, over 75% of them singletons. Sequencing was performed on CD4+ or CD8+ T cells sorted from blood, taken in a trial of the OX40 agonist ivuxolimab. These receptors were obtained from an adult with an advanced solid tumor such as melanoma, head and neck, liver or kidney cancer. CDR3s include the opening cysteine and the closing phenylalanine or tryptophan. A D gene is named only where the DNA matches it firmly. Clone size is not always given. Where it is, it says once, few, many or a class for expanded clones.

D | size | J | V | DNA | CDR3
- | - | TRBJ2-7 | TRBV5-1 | TGCGCCAGCAGCTTAAGCGGGACAGGTCTCCGGGAGCAGTACTTC | CASSLSGTGLREQYF
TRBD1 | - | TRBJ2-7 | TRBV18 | TGTGCCAGCTCACCCGGACAGGGTTACTACGAGCAGTACTTC | CASSPGQGYYEQYF
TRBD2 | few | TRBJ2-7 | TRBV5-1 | TGCGCCAGCAGCACTTCGACTAGCGGGGTCTCCTACGAGCAGTACTTC | CASSTSTSGVSYEQYF
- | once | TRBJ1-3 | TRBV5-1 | TGCGCCAGCAGCTTGGAAGGGATGTCTGGAAACACCATATATTTT | CASSLEGMSGNTIYF
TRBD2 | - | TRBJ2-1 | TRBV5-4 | TGTGCCAGCAGCCCACCGTACGGGACTAGCGGGAGGGGCTCCTACAATGAGCAGTTCTTC | CASSPPYGTSGRGSYNEQFF
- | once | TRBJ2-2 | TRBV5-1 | TGCGCCAGCAGCTTTTCTAGCCGTACCGGGGAGCTGTTTTTT | CASSFSSRTGELFF
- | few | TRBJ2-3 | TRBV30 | TGTGCCCATCACCACCGTGTGGTTAACACAGATACGCAGTATTTT | CAHHHRVVNTDTQYF
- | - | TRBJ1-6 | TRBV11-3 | TGTGCCAGCAGCTGGGGAGTGGATTCACCCCTCCACTTT | CASSWGVDSPLHF
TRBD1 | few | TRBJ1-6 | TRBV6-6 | TGTGCCAGCAGTGGACAGGGGGCCGCGGGGTCACCCCTCCACTTT | CASSGQGAAGSPLHF
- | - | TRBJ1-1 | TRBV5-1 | TGCGCCAGCAGCCCGGGACTTCCCGGGGAAGCTTTCTTT | CASSPGLPGEAFF
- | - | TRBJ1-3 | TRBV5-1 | TGCGCCAGCAGCTTGGCCGGAGGATCGGGAAACACCATATATTTT | CASSLAGGSGNTIYF
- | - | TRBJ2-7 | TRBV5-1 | TGCGCCAGCAGCGAGACGAATACCTACGAGCAGTACTTC | CASSETNTYEQYF
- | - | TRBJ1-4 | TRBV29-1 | TGCAGCGCCCGACCCTCAACTAATGAAAAACTGTTTTTT | CSARPSTNEKLFF
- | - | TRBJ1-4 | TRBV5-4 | TGTGCCAGCAGCCGAGCCTCTCGAAAGGGAGGATCTAATGAAAAACTGTTTTTT | CASSRASRKGGSNEKLFF
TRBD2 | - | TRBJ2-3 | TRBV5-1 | TGCGCCAGCAGCCTTGGGGGGGGCACAGATACGCAGTATTTT | CASSLGGGTDTQYF
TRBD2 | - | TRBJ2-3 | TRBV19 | TGTGCCAGTAGTATCGGGAGGGCCGGAGATACGCAGTATTTT | CASSIGRAGDTQYF
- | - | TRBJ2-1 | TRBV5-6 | TGTGCCAGCAGCTTGGGGCAGCTAAATGAGCAGTTCTTC | CASSLGQLNEQFF
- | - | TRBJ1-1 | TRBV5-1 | TGCGCCAGCAGCTTAAACGGGAGCCCCGAGACTGAAGCTTTCTTT | CASSLNGSPETEAFF
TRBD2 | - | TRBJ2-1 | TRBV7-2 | TGTGCCAGCAGCCGCTTTCCCGGGAGGTTCAACAATGAGCAGTTCTTC | CASSRFPGRFNNEQFF
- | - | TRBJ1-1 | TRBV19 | TGTGCCAGTAGTATAGAGGGAGCCCTGAACACTGAAGCTTTCTTT | CASSIEGALNTEAFF
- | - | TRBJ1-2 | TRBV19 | TGTGCCAGTAGAAGGGCCGGGGTGGACGGCTACACCTTC | CASRRAGVDGYTF
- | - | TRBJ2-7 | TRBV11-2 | TGTGCCAGCAGCTTAGTAACTACGGGGGAGCAGTACTTC | CASSLVTTGEQYF
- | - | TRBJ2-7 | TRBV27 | TGTGCCAGCAGTCCGTCCAGGGGACCCTACGAGCAGTACTTC | CASSPSRGPYEQYF
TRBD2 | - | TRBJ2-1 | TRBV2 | TGTGCCAGCAGTGATCAGCGTCGGCTAGCGGGACGGGGTGAGCAGTTCTTC | CASSDQRRLAGRGEQFF
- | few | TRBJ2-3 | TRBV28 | TGTGCCAGCAGTACCCCGGTGGGCACAGATACGCAGTATTTT | CASSTPVGTDTQYF
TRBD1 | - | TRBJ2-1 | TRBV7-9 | TGTGCCAGCAGCCTCGGGACAGTTCTCACCTACAATGAGCAGTTCTTC | CASSLGTVLTYNEQFF
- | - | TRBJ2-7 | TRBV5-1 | TGCGCCAGCAGCTTGGGCGGGCCGGAGCAGTACTTC | CASSLGGPEQYF
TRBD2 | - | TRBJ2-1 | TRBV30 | TGTGCCTGGAGTAAGGGACTAGCCCATGAGCAGTTCTTC | CAWSKGLAHEQFF
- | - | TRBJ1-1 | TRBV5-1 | TGCGCCAGCAGCTTGGGGGTTGGGAACACTGAAGCTTTCTTT | CASSLGVGNTEAFF
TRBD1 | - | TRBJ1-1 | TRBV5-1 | TGCGCCAGCAGACCTCTCGACAGGGCGAACACTGAAGCTTTCTTT | CASRPLDRANTEAFF
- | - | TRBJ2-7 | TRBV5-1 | TGCGCCAGCAGCTTGGTGTCAGGCTCTAACTACGAGCAGTACTTC | CASSLVSGSNYEQYF
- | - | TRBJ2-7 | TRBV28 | TGTGCCAGCGGGATGGGGTACCCTCGGGACGAGCAGTACTTC | CASGMGYPRDEQYF
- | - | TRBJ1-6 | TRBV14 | TGTGCCAGCAGCCATTGGGGTGTTATGTCACCCCTCCACTTT | CASSHWGVMSPLHF
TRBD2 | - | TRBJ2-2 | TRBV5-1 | TGCGCCAGCAGTAAACGACTAGCGGGGAGTTACACCGGGGAGCTGTTTTTT | CASSKRLAGSYTGELFF
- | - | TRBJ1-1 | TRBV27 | TGTGCCAGCAGTGGTGCTTTCTTT | CASSGAFF
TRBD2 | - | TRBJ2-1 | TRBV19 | TGTGCCAGTATGGCCAGCGGGGATCTGACTGAGCAGTTCTTC | CASMASGDLTEQFF
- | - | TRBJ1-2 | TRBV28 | TGTGCCAGCAGTTTCCGCGGTGGGGGTGGCCCTTTGGCCTTC | CASSFRGGGGPLAF
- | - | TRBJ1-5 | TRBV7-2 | TGTGCCAGCAGCTTAGGGTTTCTTCCGCCCCAGCATTTT | CASSLGFLPPQHF
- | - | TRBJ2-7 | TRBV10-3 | TGTGCCATCAGTGCAGGGGCCCCAGGCTCCTACGAGCAGTACTTC | CAISAGAPGSYEQYF
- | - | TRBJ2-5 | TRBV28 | TGTGCCAGCAGTCGGAAGACCCAGTACTTC | CASSRKTQYF
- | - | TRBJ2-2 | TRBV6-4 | TGTGCCAGCAGCCAGACGTGGGGCACCGGGGAGCTGTTTTTT | CASSQTWGTGELFF
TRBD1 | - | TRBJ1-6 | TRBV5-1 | TGCGCCAGCAGCCCGGGGACAGGGGTTATGCATAATTCACCCCTCCACTTT | CASSPGTGVMHNSPLHF
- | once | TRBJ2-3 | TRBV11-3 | TGTGCCAGCAGCTTAGAAGGGACCTTCACAGATACGCAGTATTTT | CASSLEGTFTDTQYF
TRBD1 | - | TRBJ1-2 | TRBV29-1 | TGCAGCGACACAGGGGTTGGCGGCTACACCTTC | CSDTGVGGYTF
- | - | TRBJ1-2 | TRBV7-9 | TGTGCCAGCAGCTTAGCCCGAGGTGTGGGGGGGAAGATCTATGGCTACACCTTC | CASSLARGVGGKIYGYTF
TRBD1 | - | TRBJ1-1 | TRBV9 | TGTGCCAGCAGCTCCGGGACAGGGGGGACTAACACTGAAGCTTTCTTT | CASSSGTGGTNTEAFF
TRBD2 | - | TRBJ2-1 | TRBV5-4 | TGTGCCAGCAGCTTGAGTCTAGCGGGAGGGCGCAATGAGCAGTTCTTC | CASSLSLAGGRNEQFF
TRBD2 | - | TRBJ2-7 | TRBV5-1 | TGCGCCAGCAGCCCCCAACTCGGGAGGAACGAGCAGTACTTC | CASSPQLGRNEQYF
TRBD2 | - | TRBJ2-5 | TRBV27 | TGTGCCAGCAGTCGGGAGCGACTAGCGGGAGAGGGGACCGTGGGGACCCAGTACTTC | CASSRERLAGEGTVGTQYF
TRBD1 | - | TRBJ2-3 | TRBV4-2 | TGTGCCAGCAGCCCGGGACAGGGTAGCACAGATACGCAGTATTTT | CASSPGQGSTDTQYF
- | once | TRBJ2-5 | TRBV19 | TGTGCCAGTAGTATCCGGGTCGGGGCTCAAGAGACCCAGTACTTC | CASSIRVGAQETQYF
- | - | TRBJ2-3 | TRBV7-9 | TGTGCCAGCAGCTTGAAGGGTAGAGGCGATACGCAGTATTTT | CASSLKGRGDTQYF
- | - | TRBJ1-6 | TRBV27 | TGTGCCAGCAGTTTATCGACGAGGGATTCACCCCTCCACTTT | CASSLSTRDSPLHF